A single sample gave rise to the 5 T cell receptor beta chains below, sequenced in a study of long-term antiretroviral therapy in people with HIV. Sequencing used immunoSEQ v3.0 at survey level. Only in-frame clones appear in the TCRdb table, and some are missing; sequencing was by immunoSEQ multiplex PCR. Of 20,000 to 25,000 clones in the sample, around nine tenths were seen once. Sequenced material: unsorted PBMCs, taken 0.6 years after starting antiretroviral therapy. These receptors were collected from a man in his sixties with HIV.

The chain links TRBV4-1 to TRBJ2-3, with 11 bases identical to TRBD2. The CDR3 loop spans 16 amino acids. Germline CDR1 and CDR2: MGHRA and YSYEKL. Trimming removed 3 bases from V and 4 bases from J; junction bases left unmatched: 6. CDR3 coding DNA: TGCGCCAGCAGCCAGAGTCTAGCGGGGGGTTCAGATACGCAGTATTTT. Translation gives CASSQSLAGGSDTQYF.

The J gene is TRBJ2-3, the V gene TRBV7-9, with D possibly TRBD1 on 6 matching bases. This CDR3 has 13 residues. Between the trimmed V and J ends, which lost 8 bases and 2 bases, there was a span of 11 bases. Looked up from germline, CDR1 is SEHNR and CDR2 is FQNEAQ (reference sequence). The CDR3 bases are TGTGCCAGCCGGGACAAAAACACAGATACGCAGTATTTT. Encoded protein: CASRDKNTDTQYF.

The chain recombines TRBV13 with TRBJ2-5; D perhaps matches TRBD1 (6 bases). The germline CDR1 and CDR2 sequences are PRHDT and FYEKMQ (reference sequence). CDR3 length equals 15 residues. Trimming removed 5 bases at V and 1 base at J, with 14 bases between. The CDR3 reads CASSPHRVPQETQYF. For the CDR3, the DNA is TGTGCCAGCAGCCCCCACAGGGTCCCCCAAGAGACCCAGTACTTC.

J is TRBJ2-7 and V is TRBV5-1, with 10 positions matching TRBD2. The CDR3 sequence is 15 residues long. V gave up 4 bases and J gave up 2 bases; unmatched junction bases: 6. CDR1 is SGHRS, CDR2 YFSETQ, per germline. The CDR3: CASSLRTSGPYEQYF. In DNA form, the CDR3 reads TGCGCCAGCAGCCTGCGGACTAGCGGTCCCTACGAGCAGTACTTC.

V gene TRBV2 combines with J gene TRBJ1-5; D perhaps matches TRBD1 (6 bases). The CDR3 covers 14 residues. Germline V gene lookup returns CDR1 SNHLY and CDR2 FYNNEI. The V end lost 7 bases, the J end lost 2 bases, and 12 bases lay between the germline ends. CDR3 in amino acids: CASNTGLRNQPQHF. In nucleotides, the CDR3 is TGTGCCAGCAACACAGGGTTACGCAATCAGCCCCAGCATTTT.